A selection of T cell receptor beta chains follows, all from one sample in a study of blood T cell repertoires in COVID-19. Data came from immunoSEQ multiplex PCR; TCRdb stores just in-frame clones and leaves some out. The table shows 96,000 or so clones, with 70% to 90% occurring only once. The source material was peripheral blood. The source of these receptors is a human donor with COVID-19, enrolled during active disease. The donor label of this sample is uncertain. CDR3s include the opening cysteine and the closing phenylalanine or tryptophan. Each record gives: CDR3 protein, CDR3 DNA, J gene, V gene, clone size, D gene. A D gene is named only where the DNA matches it firmly. Size values are once, few and many counts, or a class for expanded clones, and some rows have none.

CASSVGQGYGYTF	TGTGCCAGCAGCGTAGGGCAGGGCTATGGCTACACCTTC	TRBJ1-2	TRBV9	.	.
CASRRGWARGLYNEQFF	TGTGCCAGCAGGCGCGGTTGGGCGCGGGGGCTCTACAATGAGCAGTTCTTC	TRBJ2-1	TRBV7-6	.	.
CASSAHRDMGNEKLFF	TGTGCCAGCAGCGCCCACCGGGACATGGGAAATGAAAAACTGTTTTTT	TRBJ1-4	TRBV9	.	.
CATSRGGGGYEQYF	TGTGCCACCAGCAGGGGGGGCGGGGGCTACGAGCAGTACTTC	TRBJ2-7	TRBV15	.	.
CASSLYREETQYF	TGTGCCAGCAGCTTATACAGGGAAGAGACCCAGTACTTC	TRBJ2-5	TRBV11-2	once	.
CASREDRGGNTGELFF	TGCGCCAGCAGGGAGGACAGGGGGGGGAACACCGGGGAGCTGTTTTTT	TRBJ2-2	TRBV10-2	.	TRBD1
CASGPEQGEGYGYTF	TGCGCCAGCGGGCCCGAACAGGGAGAGGGGTATGGCTACACCTTC	TRBJ1-2	TRBV5-1	.	.
CASSQQGVSNQPQHF	TGTGCCAGCAGCCAACAGGGGGTTAGCAATCAGCCCCAGCATTTT	TRBJ1-5	TRBV2	once	TRBD1
CASSYGLGLGGTEAFF	TGTGCCAGCAGTTACGGCCTGGGATTGGGGGGCACTGAAGCTTTCTTT	TRBJ1-1	TRBV6-5	.	.
CASSYSRSLPELFF	TGTGCCAGCAGTTACTCGAGGTCACTCCCGGAGCTGTTTTTT	TRBJ2-2	TRBV6-5	.	.
CASSSQGLTLDEQFF	TGTGCCAGCAGTTCTCAGGGGCTAACACTCGATGAGCAGTTCTTC	TRBJ2-1	TRBV9	once	.
CASSPRGTMGQGAREQYF	TGTGCCAGCTCACCACGGGGTACGATGGGACAGGGGGCCAGGGAGCAGTACTTC	TRBJ2-7	TRBV18	.	TRBD1
CASSLDRGHGYTF	TGCGCCAGCAGCTTGGACAGGGGGCACGGCTACACCTTC	TRBJ1-2	TRBV5-1	.	TRBD1
CASSSSGGPSVGETQYF	TGTGCCAGCAGCTCTAGCGGGGGGCCGTCCGTGGGAGAGACCCAGTACTTC	TRBJ2-5	TRBV11-2	.	TRBD2
CASSHQSGTSEAQETQYF	TGTGCCAGCAGCCACCAGTCGGGGACTAGCGAGGCTCAAGAGACCCAGTACTTC	TRBJ2-5	TRBV9	.	TRBD2
CASSPSGQGGSRAFF	TGTGCCAGCAGCCCTTCGGGACAGGGGGGGTCTAGAGCTTTCTTT	TRBJ1-1	TRBV7-3	.	TRBD1
CAIGAGTEYNEQFF	TGTGCCATCGGAGCCGGGACAGAGTACAATGAGCAGTTCTTC	TRBJ2-1	TRBV10-3	.	TRBD1
CASSDGLGGELFF	TGTGCCAGCAGTGATGGACTGGGCGGGGAGCTGTTTTTT	TRBJ2-2	TRBV2	.	.
CASSLTQDRHEAFF	TGCGCCAGCAGCTTGACTCAGGACAGACATGAAGCTTTCTTT	TRBJ1-1	TRBV5-1	.	.
CASSDPGASTDTQYF	TGTGCCAGCAGTGACCCAGGGGCGAGCACAGATACGCAGTATTTT	TRBJ2-3	TRBV25-1	.	.
CASSQDGGLSASYEQYF	TGTGCCAGCAGCCAAGACGGGGGGCTAAGCGCGTCCTACGAGCAGTACTTC	TRBJ2-7	TRBV14	.	.
CASSQEDRDGSPLHF	TGTGCCAGCAGCCAAGAGGACAGGGATGGATCACCCCTCCACTTT	TRBJ1-6	TRBV3-1/TRBV3-2	.	TRBD1
CASSVEGGGAPYNEQFF	TGTGCCAGCAGCGTAGAGGGCGGGGGGGCACCCTACAATGAGCAGTTCTTC	TRBJ2-1	TRBV9	.	TRBD2
CASSASRQGWQPQHF	TGTGCCAGCAGCGCAAGCCGACAGGGCTGGCAGCCCCAGCATTTT	TRBJ1-5	TRBV6-5	.	TRBD1
CASSLAGNSYNEQFF	TGTGCCAGCAGCCTAGCGGGAAACTCCTACAATGAGCAGTTCTTC	TRBJ2-1	TRBV7-3	.	TRBD2
CASSPSSGQAGYQETQYF	TGTGCCAGCAGCCCATCCAGCGGGCAGGCGGGGTACCAAGAGACCCAGTACTTC	TRBJ2-5	TRBV3-1/TRBV3-2	.	.
CASSLAGRAGEKLFF	TGCGCCAGCAGCTTGGCAGGCAGGGCTGGTGAAAAACTGTTTTTT	TRBJ1-4	TRBV5-1	.	.
CASSSVYGYTF	TGTGCCAGCAGTTCTGTCTATGGCTACACCTTC	TRBJ1-2	TRBV12-3/TRBV12-4	.	.
CASSKGCGQGNEKLFF	TGTGCCAGCAGCAAAGGATGCGGACAGGGGAATGAAAAACTGTTTTTT	TRBJ1-4	TRBV21-1	.	.
CASSARVGRGTDTQYF	TGTGCCAGCTCAGCACGCGTGGGCAGGGGGACAGATACGCAGTATTTT	TRBJ2-3	TRBV18	.	TRBD1
CASSGLAVLDTQYF	TGTGCCAGCAGTGGACTAGCGGTTTTGGATACGCAGTATTTT	TRBJ2-3	TRBV2	.	TRBD2
CASGGTDTDTQYF	TGTGCCAGCGGGGGGACAGACACAGATACGCAGTATTTT	TRBJ2-3	TRBV2	.	.
CASSPGQGVYEQYF	TGCGCCAGCAGCCCGGGACAGGGGGTGTACGAGCAGTACTTC	TRBJ2-7	TRBV5-1	.	TRBD1
CASSQDGASGGNTGELFF	TGTGCCAGCAGCCAAGATGGGGCTAGCGGGGGGAACACCGGGGAGCTGTTTTTT	TRBJ2-2	TRBV4-2	.	TRBD2
CASSLSIGGRTGQFF	TGTGCCAGCAGCTTAAGTATTGGGGGCAGGACAGGGCAGTTCTTC	TRBJ2-1	TRBV11-2	.	TRBD1
CASSLAPQNTEAFF	TGCGCCAGCAGCTTAGCCCCCCAAAACACTGAAGCTTTCTTT	TRBJ1-1	TRBV5-1	.	.
CASRTSPGTTQYF	TGTGCCAGCAGGACCTCCCCGGGAACCACCCAGTACTTC	TRBJ2-5	TRBV12-3/TRBV12-4	.	.
CASSTSRGGQETQYF	TGTGCCAGCAGTACGAGTAGGGGGGGCCAAGAGACCCAGTACTTC	TRBJ2-5	TRBV5-5	few	.
CASSIGLSGGGGDTQYF	TGTGCCAGTAGTATAGGGCTTAGCGGGGGAGGAGGAGATACGCAGTATTTT	TRBJ2-3	TRBV19	.	TRBD2
CASSLGFGAGGGEQYF	TGTGCCAGCAGCTTAGGTTTCGGGGCAGGGGGAGGCGAGCAGTACTTC	TRBJ2-7	TRBV11-2	.	.